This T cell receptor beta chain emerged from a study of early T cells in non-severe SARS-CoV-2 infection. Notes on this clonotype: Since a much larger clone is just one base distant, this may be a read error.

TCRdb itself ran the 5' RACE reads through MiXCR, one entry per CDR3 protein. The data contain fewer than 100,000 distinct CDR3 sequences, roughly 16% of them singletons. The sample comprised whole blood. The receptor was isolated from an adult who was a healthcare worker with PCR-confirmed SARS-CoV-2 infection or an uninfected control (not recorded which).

The CDR3 coding sequence is TGCAGCGTTGACCCGACTAGCGGGGTAACAGATACGCAGTATTTT. Protein product: CSVDPTSGVTDTQYF. V and J are TRBV29-1 and TRBJ2-3, with TRBD2 matching over 11 bases. This CDR3 has 15 amino acids. J gave up 3 bases and V 3 bases, and 5 bases lay outside the gene matches. CDR1 is SQVTM, CDR2 ANQGSEA, per germline.